A single TCR beta chain is shown here with its context. Its antigen is still unknown. Every cDNA TCR molecule received its own unique molecular identifier. From the 5' RACE reads, TCRdb called clonotypes with MiXCR, one entry per CDR3 protein. Of 60,000 to 90,000 distinct CDR3 sequences in the sample, around 7.3% were seen once. These data are taken from a study of spatial heterogeneity in lung cancer. As for time point: sample taken at primary tumor resection. The study sequenced unsorted whole RNA from tumor, nontumor lung or frozen PBMC. Germline V lookup: CDR1 LNHNV, CDR2 YYDKDF (reference sequence). The CDR3 runs to 14 residues. Trimming stripped 0 bases from V and 1 base from J, with 6 bases between. Points from the study as a whole: Expanded tumor TCRs that were ubiquitous appeared in blood more at resection than follow-up.

The rearrangement uses TRBV15 and TRBJ2-5, with no clear D. The sequence was collected from a male donor with early-stage non-small cell lung cancer. The sample here was PBMCs, taken at surgery. The CDR3 here is CATSRDRRQETQYF. CDR3 bases: TGTGCCACCAGCAGAGACAGACGCCAAGAGACCCAGTACTTC.